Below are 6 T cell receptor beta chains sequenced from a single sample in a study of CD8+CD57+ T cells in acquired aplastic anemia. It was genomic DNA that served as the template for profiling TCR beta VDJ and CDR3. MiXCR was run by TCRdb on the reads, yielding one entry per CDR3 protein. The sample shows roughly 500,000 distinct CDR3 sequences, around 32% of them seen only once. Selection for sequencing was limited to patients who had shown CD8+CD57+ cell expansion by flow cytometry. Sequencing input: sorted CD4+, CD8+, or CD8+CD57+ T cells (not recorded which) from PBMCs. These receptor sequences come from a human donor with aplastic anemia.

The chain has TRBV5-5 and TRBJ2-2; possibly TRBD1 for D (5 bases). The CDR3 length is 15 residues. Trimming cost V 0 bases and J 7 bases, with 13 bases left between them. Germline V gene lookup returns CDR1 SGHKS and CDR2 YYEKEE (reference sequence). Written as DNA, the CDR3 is TGTGCCAGCAGCTTGGGACAGACACAAGTCGGGGAGCTGTTTTTT. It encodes CASSLGQTQVGELFF.

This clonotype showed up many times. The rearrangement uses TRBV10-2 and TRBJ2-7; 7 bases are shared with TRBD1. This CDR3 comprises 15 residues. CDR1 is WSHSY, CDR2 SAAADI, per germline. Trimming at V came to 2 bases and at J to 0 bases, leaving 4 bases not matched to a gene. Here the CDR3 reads CASSEDRASSYEQYF. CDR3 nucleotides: TGCGCCAGCAGTGAGGACAGGGCGAGCTCCTACGAGCAGTACTTC.

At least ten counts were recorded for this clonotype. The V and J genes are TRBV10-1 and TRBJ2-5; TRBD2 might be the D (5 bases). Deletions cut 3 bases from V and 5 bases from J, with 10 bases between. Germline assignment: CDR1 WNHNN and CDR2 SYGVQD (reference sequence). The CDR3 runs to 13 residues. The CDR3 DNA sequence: TGCGCCAGCAGTGATCGGGGTTGGGAGACCCAGTACTTC. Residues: CASSDRGWETQYF.

The CDR3 sequence: CASSQEPGANTGELFF. The CDR3 coding sequence is TGCGCCAGCAGCCAAGAGCCAGGAGCGAACACCGGGGAGCTGTTTTTT. The V gene is TRBV4-3, the J gene TRBJ2-2; D unclear. CDR1 and CDR2 from the germline V gene are LGHNA and YSLEER. This CDR3 region has 16 residues. The V and J ends lost 0 bases and 0 bases respectively, with 8 bases between them.

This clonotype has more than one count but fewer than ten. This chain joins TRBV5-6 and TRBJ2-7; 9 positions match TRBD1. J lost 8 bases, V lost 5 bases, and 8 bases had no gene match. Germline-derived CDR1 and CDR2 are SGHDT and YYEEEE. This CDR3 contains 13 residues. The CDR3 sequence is CASRRDRAGKQYF. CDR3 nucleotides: TGTGCCAGCAGGCGGGACAGGGCAGGGAAGCAGTACTTC.

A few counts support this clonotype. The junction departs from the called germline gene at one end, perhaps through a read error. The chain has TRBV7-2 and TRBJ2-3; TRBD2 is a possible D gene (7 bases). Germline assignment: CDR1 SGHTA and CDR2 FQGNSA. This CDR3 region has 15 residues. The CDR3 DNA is TGCGCCAGCAGCCCCACTAGTGGGGGGGCCTCTACGCAGTATTTT. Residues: CASSPTSGGASTQYF.